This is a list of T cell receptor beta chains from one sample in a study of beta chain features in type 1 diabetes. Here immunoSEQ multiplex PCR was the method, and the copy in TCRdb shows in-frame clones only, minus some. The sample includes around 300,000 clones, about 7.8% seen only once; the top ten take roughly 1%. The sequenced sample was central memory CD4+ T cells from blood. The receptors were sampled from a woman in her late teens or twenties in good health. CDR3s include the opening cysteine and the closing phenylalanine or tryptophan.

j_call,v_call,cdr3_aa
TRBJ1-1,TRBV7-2,CASSFSRGPRGETEAFF
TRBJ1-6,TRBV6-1,CASTSRGGSNSPLHF
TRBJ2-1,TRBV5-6,CASLREPGEQFF
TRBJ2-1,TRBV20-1,CSAYGANEQFF
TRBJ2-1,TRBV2,CASSQGAVSYNEQFF
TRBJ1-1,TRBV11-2,CASSHIRNTEAFF
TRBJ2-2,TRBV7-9,CASSLWTGHTGELFF
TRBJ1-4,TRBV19,CASSVVTATNEKLFF
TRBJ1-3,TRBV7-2,CASSYQTAGSGNTIYF
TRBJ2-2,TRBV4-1,CASSHPVAATKELFF
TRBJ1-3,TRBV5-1,CASSLAPGGGTGNTIYF
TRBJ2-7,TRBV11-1,CASGRWRDRDYEQYF
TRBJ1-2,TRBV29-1,CSALTGRGYTF
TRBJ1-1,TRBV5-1,CASSVQGGETEAFF
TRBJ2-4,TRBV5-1,CASSWGQGALAKNIQYF
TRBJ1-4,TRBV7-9,CASSQMESDLGKLFF
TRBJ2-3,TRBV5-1,CASSLARLADTDTQYF
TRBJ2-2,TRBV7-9,CASSSGDRGIGELFF
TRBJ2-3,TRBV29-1,CSVMQGVQATDTQYF
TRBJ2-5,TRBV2,CASSRTRQETQYF
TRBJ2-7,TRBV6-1,CASSESLRDEQYF
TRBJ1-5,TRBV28,CASRTAGGVSNQPQHF
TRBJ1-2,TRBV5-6,CASSGLQGRYGYTF
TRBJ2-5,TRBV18,CASSPPAGPGTQYF
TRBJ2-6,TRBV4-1,CASSQAGGRSGANVLTF
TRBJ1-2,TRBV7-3,CASSTGQGGYGYTF
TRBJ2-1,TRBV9,CASSGESAPRITNEQFF
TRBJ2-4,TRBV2,CASRPAPLKNIQYF
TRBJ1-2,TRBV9,CASSASSVGYTF
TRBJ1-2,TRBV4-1,CASSQDTGARLYGYTF
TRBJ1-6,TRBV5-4,CASSRRRDRESPLHF
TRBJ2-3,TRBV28,CASSSIRGAGDTQYF
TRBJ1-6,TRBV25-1,CASKDPGGYNSPLHF
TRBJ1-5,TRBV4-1,CASSQEGRQPQHF
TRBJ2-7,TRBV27,CASSLVAGGYEQYF
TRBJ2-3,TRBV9,CASSAWAENTDTQYF
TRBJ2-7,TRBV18,CASSPNPGEGPYEQYF
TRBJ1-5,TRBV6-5,CATKGGGTRQPQHF
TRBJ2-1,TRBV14,CASSQETGQSYNEQFF
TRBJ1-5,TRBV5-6,CASSFSNQPQHF
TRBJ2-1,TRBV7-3,CASSRTPLDDEQFF
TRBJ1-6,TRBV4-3,CASSPAVSQGNNSPLHF
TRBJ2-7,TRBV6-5,CASSPKGLAGVIVYF
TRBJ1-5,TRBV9,CASSVEPGSNQPQHF
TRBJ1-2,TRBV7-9,CASSSTGGYTF
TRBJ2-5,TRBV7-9,CASSLAGSRKETQYF